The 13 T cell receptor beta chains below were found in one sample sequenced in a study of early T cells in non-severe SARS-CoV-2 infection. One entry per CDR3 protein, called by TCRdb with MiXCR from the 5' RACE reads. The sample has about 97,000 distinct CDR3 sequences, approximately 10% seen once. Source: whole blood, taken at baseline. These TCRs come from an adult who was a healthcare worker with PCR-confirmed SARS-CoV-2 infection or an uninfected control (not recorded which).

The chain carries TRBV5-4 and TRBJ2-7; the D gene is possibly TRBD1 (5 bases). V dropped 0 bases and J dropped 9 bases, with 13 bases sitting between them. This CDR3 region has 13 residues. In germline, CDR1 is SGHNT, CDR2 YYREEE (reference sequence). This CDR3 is CASSLATQGGQYF. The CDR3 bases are TGTGCCAGCAGCTTGGCGACTCAGGGCGGGCAGTACTTC.

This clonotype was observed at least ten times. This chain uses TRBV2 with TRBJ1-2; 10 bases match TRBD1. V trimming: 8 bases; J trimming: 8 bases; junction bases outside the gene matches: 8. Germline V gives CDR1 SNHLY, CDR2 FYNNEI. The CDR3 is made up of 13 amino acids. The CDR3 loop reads CASSGGQGRGYTF. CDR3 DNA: TGTGCCAGCTCCGGGGGACAGGGGAGGGGCTACACCTTC.

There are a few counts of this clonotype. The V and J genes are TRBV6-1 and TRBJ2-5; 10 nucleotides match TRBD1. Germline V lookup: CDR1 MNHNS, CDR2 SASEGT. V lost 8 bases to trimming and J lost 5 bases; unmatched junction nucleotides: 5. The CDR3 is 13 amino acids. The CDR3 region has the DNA TGTGCCAGCTGCCGGGACAGGGGTGAGACCCAGTACTTC. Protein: CASCRDRGETQYF.

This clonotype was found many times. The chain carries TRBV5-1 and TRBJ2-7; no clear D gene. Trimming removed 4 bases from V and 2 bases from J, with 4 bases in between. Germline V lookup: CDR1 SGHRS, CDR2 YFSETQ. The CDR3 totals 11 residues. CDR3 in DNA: TGCGCCAGCAGCAGTACCTACGAGCAGTACTTC. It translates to CASSSTYEQYF. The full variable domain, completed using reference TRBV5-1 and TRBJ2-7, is KAGVTQTPRYLIKTRGQQVTLSCSPISGHRSVSWYQQTPGQGLQFLFEYFSETQRNKGNFPGRFSGRQFSNSRSEMNVSTLELGDSALYLCASSSTYEQYFGPGTRLTVT.

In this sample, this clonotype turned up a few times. CDR3 amino acids: CASSAPQRVAGFF. The CDR3 bases are TGTGCCAGCAGTGCCCCGCAAAGGGTCGCCGGATTCTTC. The rearrangement links TRBV6-1 to TRBJ2-1; D is ambiguous. Germline-derived CDR1 and CDR2 are MNHNS and SASEGT. Trimming pared 4 bases from V and 16 bases from J, leaving 20 bases between. CDR3 length: 13 residues.

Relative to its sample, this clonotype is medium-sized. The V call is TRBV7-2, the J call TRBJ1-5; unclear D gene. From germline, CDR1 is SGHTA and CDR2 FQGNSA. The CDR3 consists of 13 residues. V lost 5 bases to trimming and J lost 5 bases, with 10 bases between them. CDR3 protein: CASSPEGDQPQHF. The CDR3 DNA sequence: TGTGCCAGCAGCCCGGAGGGAGATCAGCCCCAGCATTTT. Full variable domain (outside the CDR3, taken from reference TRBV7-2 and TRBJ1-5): GAGVSQSPSNKVTEKGKDVELRCDPISGHTALYWYRQSLGQGLEFLIYFQGNSAPDKSGLPSDRFSAERTGGSVSTLTIQRTQQEDSAVYLCASSPEGDQPQHFGDGTRLSIL.

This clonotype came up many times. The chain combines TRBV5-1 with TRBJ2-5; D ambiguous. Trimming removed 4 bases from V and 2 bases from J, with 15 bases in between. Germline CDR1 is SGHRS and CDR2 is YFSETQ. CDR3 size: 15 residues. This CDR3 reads CASSPSPLIQETQYF. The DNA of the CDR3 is TGCGCCAGCAGCCCCTCCCCGCTGATACAAGAGACCCAGTACTTC.

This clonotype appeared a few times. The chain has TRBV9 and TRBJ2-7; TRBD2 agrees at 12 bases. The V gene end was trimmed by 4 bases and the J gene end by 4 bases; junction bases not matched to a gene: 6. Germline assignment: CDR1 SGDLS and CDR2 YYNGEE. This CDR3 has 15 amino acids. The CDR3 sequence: CASSPRLAGDYEQYF. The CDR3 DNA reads TGTGCCAGCAGCCCGCGACTAGCGGGAGATTACGAGCAGTACTTC.

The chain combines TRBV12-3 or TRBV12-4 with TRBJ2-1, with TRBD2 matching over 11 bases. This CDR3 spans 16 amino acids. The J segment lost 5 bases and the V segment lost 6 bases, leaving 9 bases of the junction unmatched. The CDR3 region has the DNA TGTGCCAGCAGCATCGTAGGGACTAGCGGTAACAATGAGCAGTTCTTC. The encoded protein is CASSIVGTSGNNEQFF.

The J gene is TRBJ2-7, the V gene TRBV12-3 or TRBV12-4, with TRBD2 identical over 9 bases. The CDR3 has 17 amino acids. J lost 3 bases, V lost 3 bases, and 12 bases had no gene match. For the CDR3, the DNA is TGTGCCAGCAGTTTTACTGGGGTAGCGGGAGTCAACTACGAGCAGTACTTC. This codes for CASSFTGVAGVNYEQYF.

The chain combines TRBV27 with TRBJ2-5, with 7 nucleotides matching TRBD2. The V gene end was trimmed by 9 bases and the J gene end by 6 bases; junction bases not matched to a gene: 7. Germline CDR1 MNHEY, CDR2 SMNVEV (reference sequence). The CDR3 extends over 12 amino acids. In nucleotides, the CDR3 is TGTGCCAGTTCCACGGGGGGACAGACCCAGTACTTC. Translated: CASSTGGQTQYF.

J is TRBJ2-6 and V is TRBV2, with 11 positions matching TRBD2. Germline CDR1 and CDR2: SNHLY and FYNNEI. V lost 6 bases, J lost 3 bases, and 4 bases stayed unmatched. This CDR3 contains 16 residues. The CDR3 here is CASSSLAGVGANVLTF. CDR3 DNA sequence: TGTGCCAGCAGCTCACTAGCGGGGGTTGGGGCCAACGTCCTGACTTTC.

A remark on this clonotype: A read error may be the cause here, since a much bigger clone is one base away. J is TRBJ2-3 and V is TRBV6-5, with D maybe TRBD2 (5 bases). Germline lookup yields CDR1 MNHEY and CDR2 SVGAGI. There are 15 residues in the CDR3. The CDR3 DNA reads TGTGCCAGCAGTTACTCGCCTAGCTTTACAGATACGCGGTATTTT. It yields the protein CASSYSPSFTDTRYF.